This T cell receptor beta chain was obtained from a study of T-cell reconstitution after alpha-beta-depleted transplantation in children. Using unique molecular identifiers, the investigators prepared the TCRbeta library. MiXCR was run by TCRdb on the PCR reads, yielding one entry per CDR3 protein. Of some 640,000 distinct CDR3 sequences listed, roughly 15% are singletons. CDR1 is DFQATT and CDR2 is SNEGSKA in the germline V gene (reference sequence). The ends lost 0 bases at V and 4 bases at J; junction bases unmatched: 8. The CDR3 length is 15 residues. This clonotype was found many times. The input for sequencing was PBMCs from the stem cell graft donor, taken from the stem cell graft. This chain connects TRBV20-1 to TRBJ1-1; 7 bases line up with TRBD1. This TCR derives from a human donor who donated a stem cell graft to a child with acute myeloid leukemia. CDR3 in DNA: TGCAGTGCTAGAGACGGAGGGGGCGCGGGCACTGAAGCTTTCTTT. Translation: CSARDGGGAGTEAFF.